The rows below give T cell receptor beta chains drawn from one sample of a study of HIV-infected patients and healthy controls. MiXCR was run by TCRdb on the 5' RACE reads, yielding one entry per CDR3 protein. The table has about 2,100 distinct CDR3 sequences, around 14% seen once. The material was blood, obtained during antiretroviral therapy. The receptor source for this set is an adult with HIV infection. The CDR3 runs from the conserved cysteine through the conserved F or W. The order of the fields is V gene, clone size, D gene, J gene, CDR3 DNA, CDR3 protein. The D gene is left open where the match is weak. Only some rows state a clone size, as once, few, many or a class for expanded clones.

TRBV30	NA	NA	TRBJ2-2	TGTGCCTGGAGGCATGCATGGGCGGACACCGGTGAGCTGTTTTTT	CAWRHAWADTGELFF
TRBV12-5	medium-sized	NA	TRBJ1-6	TGTGCTAGTGGTTTGCGCCCCGGGTCCTATAATTCACCCCTCCACTTT	CASGLRPGSYNSPLHF
TRBV24-1	medium-sized	TRBD1	TRBJ2-3	TGTGCCACCAGTGAACCGGGACAGGGGACCGCAGATACGCAGTATTTT	CATSEPGQGTADTQYF
TRBV6-2/TRBV6-3	medium-sized	NA	TRBJ1-1	TGTGCCAGCAGGCGTGGGGTTATCTTCACTGAAGCTTTCTTT	CASRRGVIFTEAFF
TRBV5-1	NA	NA	TRBJ1-1	TGCGCCAGCAGCTTGGGGCCACAGGGTGAAGCGACTGAAGCTTTCTTT	CASSLGPQGEATEAFF
TRBV2	large	NA	TRBJ2-2	TGTGCCAGCACTCCCGGACGGAGTTCCGGGGAGCTGTTTTTT	CASTPGRSSGELFF
TRBV2	medium-sized	NA	TRBJ2-3	TGTGCCAGCCGGGGATTCCCCCCAGCAGATACGCAGTATTTT	CASRGFPPADTQYF
TRBV19	medium-sized	NA	TRBJ2-4	TGTGCCACCCTGGGGTTTTCGGGAAACATTCAGTACTTC	CATLGFSGNIQYF
TRBV15	few	NA	TRBJ1-5	TGTGCCACCAGCAGATCGTCGGGGGGGGCAAGCAATCAGCCCCAGCATTTT	CATSRSSGGASNQPQHF
TRBV28	NA	NA	TRBJ1-5	TGTGCCAGCAGTTCTCGAAGAGGGGGAGGTCAGCCCCAGCATTTT	CASSSRRGGGQPQHF
TRBV20-1	medium-sized	TRBD2	TRBJ2-2	TGCAGTGCTAGAGATGGGAGGGACACCGGGGAGCTGTTTTTT	CSARDGRDTGELFF
TRBV29-1	NA	NA	TRBJ1-2	TGCAGAGTTGACTTGGGGGCGCCTGAAGGCTACACCTTC	CRVDLGAPEGYTF
TRBV7-2	medium-sized	TRBD2	TRBJ2-1	TGTGCCAGCAGCCCTAGGACTAGTGAGAATGAGCAGTTCTTC	CASSPRTSENEQFF
TRBV5-1	medium-sized	TRBD2	TRBJ2-5	TGCGCCAGCAGCTTGGTACTAGCGGGCTACCAAGAGACCCAGTACTTC	CASSLVLAGYQETQYF
TRBV3-1	medium-sized	TRBD1	TRBJ1-1	TGTGCCAGCAGCCCAGGGACAGGGGGAGAAGCTTTCTTT	CASSPGTGGEAFF
TRBV27	medium-sized	TRBD2	TRBJ2-7	TGTGCCAGCAGTTTGAAACGGGCGGGAGCCTACGAGCAGTACTTC	CASSLKRAGAYEQYF
TRBV7-7	medium-sized	NA	TRBJ1-6	TGTGCTAGCAGCTTAGTCCTAGGCGGGGCCGAAGGGGATTCACCCCTCCACTTT	CASSLVLGGAEGDSPLHF
TRBV14	medium-sized	NA	TRBJ2-7	TGTGCCAGCAGCCAAGAAGAGGGTTTTAGCTCCTACGAGCAGTACTTC	CASSQEEGFSSYEQYF
TRBV5-1	medium-sized	TRBD2	TRBJ2-7	TGCGCCAGCAGCCTGGGGACTAGCGGGAGGAGGTACGAGCAGTACTTC	CASSLGTSGRRYEQYF
TRBV6-5	large	TRBD1	TRBJ1-1	TGTGCCAGCAGTTACTCGAGACAGGGGGGGATGAACACTGAAGCTTTCTTT	CASSYSRQGGMNTEAFF
TRBV10-3	medium-sized	NA	TRBJ1-5	TGTGCCATCAGTGAGCGACAGGGCAATCAGCCCCAGCATTTT	CAISERQGNQPQHF
TRBV7-9	medium-sized	TRBD1	TRBJ1-1	TGTGCCAGCATCCAGGGGGCTAGTGAAGCTTTCTTT	CASIQGASEAFF
TRBV11-3	medium-sized	TRBD1	TRBJ1-1	TGTGCCAGCAGCTTAGGGGGGACAGCTGAAGCTTTCTTT	CASSLGGTAEAFF
TRBV11-2	medium-sized	TRBD2	TRBJ2-3	TGTGCCAGCAGCCCTGGACTAGCGGGAGTAGAAACAGATACGCAGTATTTT	CASSPGLAGVETDTQYF
TRBV7-2	medium-sized	NA	TRBJ2-3	TGTGCCAGCAGCTCCCAACGGGGGCTCGGCACAGATACGCAGTATTTT	CASSSQRGLGTDTQYF
TRBV24-1	medium-sized	NA	TRBJ2-1	TGTGCCACCAGTGATGCCGTTAGCTCCTACAATGAGCAGTTCTTC	CATSDAVSSYNEQFF
TRBV19	medium-sized	TRBD1	TRBJ2-3	TGTGCCAGTACCGTCCGACAGGGGTCAGATACGCAGTATTTT	CASTVRQGSDTQYF
TRBV12-3/TRBV12-4	medium-sized	NA	TRBJ1-5	TGTGCCAGCGCTCCCAGGGCGCGGGGTGGCAATCAGCCCCAGCATTTT	CASAPRARGGNQPQHF
TRBV18	NA	NA	TRBJ2-1	TGTGCCAGCTCACCCGGGAGTTTTTCTAGCTCCATGGGGTACAATGAGCAGTTCTTC	CASSPGSFSSSMGYNEQFF
TRBV11-1	medium-sized	NA	TRBJ2-7	TGTGCCAGCAGCTTCCCGATGGGACATTTCTACGAGCAGTACTTC	CASSFPMGHFYEQYF
TRBV20-1	few	TRBD1	TRBJ2-3	TGCAGTGCTAGTACCCGGGACAGGGGCTCAGATACGAAGTATTTT	CSASTRDRGSDTKYF
TRBV7-2	large	NA	TRBJ2-7	TGTGCCAGCAGCTCACTCTACGAGCAGTACTTC	CASSSLYEQYF
TRBV3-1	medium-sized	NA	TRBJ2-1	TGTGCCAGCAGCCAAGTAGAGTTTTACTCCTACAATGAGCAGTTCTTC	CASSQVEFYSYNEQFF
TRBV4-3	many	NA	TRBJ1-1	TGCGCCAGCAGCCAAGATGCCGCCCTGAACACTGAAGCTTTCTTT	CASSQDAALNTEAFF
TRBV21-1	medium-sized	NA	TRBJ2-3	TGTGCCAGCCGGGGACGGAGAGCTACAGATACGCAGTATTTT	CASRGRRATDTQYF
TRBV16	once	NA	TRBJ1-6	TGTGCCAGCAGCCCCAGGACAGAGGAGGGATCACCCCTCAACTTT	CASSPRTEEGSPLNF
TRBV14	medium-sized	TRBD2	TRBJ2-1	TGTGCCAGCAGCCAAAAGCGGGAGAGGAGTGAGCAGTTCTTC	CASSQKRERSEQFF
TRBV20-1	medium-sized	TRBD2	TRBJ2-1	TGCAGTGCTAGAGCCGGGACTAGCAGCAATGAGCAGTTCTTC	CSARAGTSSNEQFF
TRBV10-3	medium-sized	NA	TRBJ1-1	TGTGCCATCAGTGGTATGACAGGAGGGTATGCTGAAGCTTTCTTT	CAISGMTGGYAEAFF
TRBV24-1	medium-sized	TRBD2	TRBJ2-3	TGTGCCACCAGTGAAGCTAGCGGGAGTCGGACAGATACGCAGTATTTT	CATSEASGSRTDTQYF
TRBV6-5	NA	NA	TRBJ1-3	TGTGCCAGCAGTTACTCGAGACCCCCAGTGGGTGGAAACGCCATATATTTT	CASSYSRPPVGGNAIYF
TRBV6-2/TRBV6-3	few	NA	TRBJ2-7	TGTGCCAGCAGCGATGGGGGTTTCTCCTACGAGCAGTACTTC	CASSDGGFSYEQYF